One and the same sample provided the 8 T cell receptor beta chains below, sequenced in a study of blood T cell repertoires in COVID-19. Sequencing was performed with immunoSEQ multiplex PCR; in TCRdb, only in-frame clones are kept and a portion is missing. The table includes 350,000 to 500,000 clones, approximately 91% detected once. The sequencing sample was made of PBMCs or T cells enriched from blood (not recorded which). These receptors all stem from a young woman who had been exposed to COVID-19.

V usage is TRBV5-8 and J usage is TRBJ2-5, with TRBD1 identical over 10 bases. This CDR3 spans 17 amino acids. J lost 2 bases, V lost 0 bases, and 7 bases had no gene match. The germline gives CDR1 SGHTS, CDR2 YDEGEE. The CDR3 spells CASSLGTGGGTQETQYF. The DNA of the CDR3 is TGTGCCAGCAGCTTGGGGACAGGGGGAGGTACACAAGAGACCCAGTACTTC.

In nucleotides, the CDR3 is TGCGCCAGCAGCTTGGGTCGCTCCGGGATCTACGAGCAGTACTTC. Translating it yields CASSLGRSGIYEQYF. This chain uses TRBV5-1 with TRBJ2-7, with D possibly being TRBD2 (5 bases). From germline, CDR1 is SGHRS and CDR2 YFSETQ. CDR3 size: 15 residues. V lost 0 bases and J 3 bases, leaving 13 bases between the germline ends.

This chain links TRBV14 with TRBJ1-1; TRBD1 is a possible D gene (5 bases). The CDR3 runs to 14 residues. CDR1 SGHDN and CDR2 FVKESK come from the germline V gene. V lost 4 bases to trimming and J lost 1 base, with 10 bases between them. The CDR3 nucleotides are TGTGCCAGCAGCCCCTGGGGGGGGAACACTGAAGCTTTCTTT. Amino acids: CASSPWGGNTEAFF.

The chain links TRBV18 to TRBJ1-4; maybe TRBD1 (5 bases). V was shortened by 3 bases and J by 7 bases, with 21 bases between the two germline ends. CDR3 length: 17 amino acids. The V gene's germline CDR1 is KGHSH and CDR2 LQKENI. CDR3: CASSPRGDLVAAEKLFF. The CDR3 region has the DNA TGTGCCAGCTCACCGCGGGGCGACCTCGTGGCGGCTGAAAAACTGTTTTTT.

The J gene is TRBJ1-5, the V gene TRBV27; D ambiguous. This CDR3 region has 12 residues. The germline V gene has CDR1 MNHEY and CDR2 SMNVEV (reference sequence). V was pared by 3 bases and J by 4 bases, with 4 bases between. CDR3 loop: CASSFMNQPQHF. CDR3 coding DNA: TGTGCCAGCAGTTTTATGAATCAGCCCCAGCATTTT.

The chain links TRBV4-1 to TRBJ2-2; TRBD1 aligns across 7 bases. The CDR3 contains 17 residues. Germline V gene data show CDR1 as MGHRA and CDR2 as YSYEKL. V was clipped by 2 bases and J by 1 base; unmatched bases: 7. CDR3 sequence reads: CASSQKPGQLNTGELFF. The DNA of the CDR3 is TGCGCCAGCAGCCAAAAACCGGGACAGCTGAACACCGGGGAGCTGTTTTTT.

The CDR3 DNA sequence: TGTGCCAGCAGCAAAGGGGCAGGGATCGAGCAGTACTTC. It encodes CASSKGAGIEQYF. The chain links TRBV11-2 to TRBJ2-7, with D maybe TRBD1 (5 bases). V was clipped by 5 bases and J by 6 bases, with 14 bases between them. The CDR3 length is 13 residues. The V gene's germline CDR1 is SGHAT and CDR2 FQNNGV. The full variable domain, with the rest looked up from reference TRBV11-2 and TRBJ2-7, is EAGVAQSPRYKIIEKRQSVAFWCNPISGHATLYWYQQILGQGPKLLIQFQNNGVVDDSQLPKDRFSAERLKGVDSTLKIQPAKLEDSAVYLCASSKGAGIEQYFGPGTRLTVT.

The gene calls are TRBV7-3 and TRBJ2-6; 8 bases agree with TRBD1. The CDR3 sequence is 17 residues long. Germline CDR1 reads SGHTA; CDR2 reads FQGTGA. With V trimmed by 2 bases and J by 4 bases, 7 bases remained unmatched. DNA of the CDR3: TGTGCCAGCAGCTTATCAGGGGGCGCGCAGGGGGCCAACGTCCTGACTTTC. Protein sequence: CASSLSGGAQGANVLTF. The whole variable domain, filled in from reference TRBV7-3 and TRBJ2-6, reads GAGVSQTPSNKVTEKGKYVELRCDPISGHTALYWYRQSLGQGPEFLIYFQGTGAADDSGLPNDRFFAVRPEGSVSTLKIQRTERGDSAVYLCASSLSGGAQGANVLTFGAGSRLTVL.